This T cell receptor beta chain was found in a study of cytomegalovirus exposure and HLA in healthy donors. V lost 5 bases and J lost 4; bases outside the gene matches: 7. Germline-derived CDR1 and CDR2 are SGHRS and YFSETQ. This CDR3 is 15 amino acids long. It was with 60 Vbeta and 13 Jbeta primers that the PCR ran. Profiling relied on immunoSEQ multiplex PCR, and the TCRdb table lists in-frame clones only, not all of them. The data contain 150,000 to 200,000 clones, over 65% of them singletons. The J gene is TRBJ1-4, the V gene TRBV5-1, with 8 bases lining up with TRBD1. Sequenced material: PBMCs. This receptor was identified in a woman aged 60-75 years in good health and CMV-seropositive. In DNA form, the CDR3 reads TGCGCCAGCAGAGTACAGGGGGTGGTTAATGAAAAACTGTTTTTT. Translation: CASRVQGVVNEKLFF.